Below, 28 T cell receptor beta chains from the same sample are listed, as sequenced in a study of blood T cells in healthy people across ages. A second 7 to 11 cycle PCR used barcoded and J-beta primers. TCRdb reprocessed the 5' RACE reads with MiXCR, giving one entry per CDR3 protein. This table holds approximately 400,000 distinct CDR3 sequences, approximately 47% found once. Sequences were obtained from blood. These receptors came from a man between 60 and 75 years old in good health.

The chain carries TRBV21-1 and TRBJ2-2. TRBV21-1 is an annotated pseudogene. CDR3 size: 13 residues. DNA for the CDR3: TGTGCCAGCACCAACAGGTGCGCCGGGGAGCTGTTTTTT. Translating it yields CASTNRCAGELFF.

The gene calls are TRBV4-1 and TRBJ2-3, with 8 positions matching TRBD1. There are 16 residues in the CDR3. Germline V lookup: CDR1 MGHRA, CDR2 YSYEKL. V gave up 4 bases and J gave up 2 bases; unmatched junction bases: 8. This CDR3 is CASSPQQGGLTDTQYF. Written as DNA, the CDR3 is TGCGCCAGCAGCCCGCAACAGGGGGGCCTCACAGATACGCAGTATTTT.

The J gene is TRBJ2-4, the V gene TRBV20-1; 9 bases are shared with TRBD2. There are 15 residues in the CDR3. Trimming at V came to 3 bases and at J to 5 bases, leaving 8 bases not matched to a gene. Germline-derived CDR1 and CDR2 are DFQATT and SNEGSKA (reference sequence). The CDR3 nucleotides read TGCAGTGCTAGGGGCCAGACTAGCGGCCAAAACATTCAGTACTTC. It translates to CSARGQTSGQNIQYF.

CDR3 sequence: CASRSGRGGFEQYF. As DNA, the CDR3 is TGTGCCAGCAGGTCTGGGCGGGGGGGCTTCGAGCAGTACTTC. The chain has TRBV7-9 and TRBJ2-5, with 9 bases identical to TRBD2. The assigned J gene may be wrong: the sequence end matches TRBJ2-7 better. This CDR3 spans 14 amino acids. CDR1 and CDR2 (germline): SEHNR, FQNEAQ (reference sequence).

A note on this clonotype: A junction boundary mismatches the germline segment, possibly from a read error. This chain links TRBV20-1 with TRBJ2-1; D not resolved. The CDR3 consists of 14 residues. Germline V lookup: CDR1 DFQATT, CDR2 SNEGSKA (reference sequence). CDR3 DNA sequence: TGCAGTGCCGGACCTTCGAGCTCCTACAAGGAGCAGTTCTTC. It encodes CSAGPSSSYKEQFF.

In its sample, this clonotype was seen a few times. J is TRBJ2-4 and V is TRBV28, with D maybe TRBD2 (8 bases). The CDR3 spans 19 residues. Germline V CDR1 and CDR2: MDHEN, SYDVKM. V lost 5 bases, J lost 0 bases, and 23 bases lay in between. CDR3 protein: CASSQPGQTSEIAKNIQYF. The DNA for the CDR3 is TGTGCCAGCAGTCAACCGGGACAGACTAGCGAGATAGCCAAAAACATTCAGTACTTC.

As to this clonotype: A read error may account for a junction end that differs from germline. This sequence joins TRBV20-1 and TRBJ1-2, with D perhaps TRBD1 (6 bases). The CDR3 consists of 12 residues. Germline-derived CDR1 and CDR2 are DFQATT and SNEGSKA (reference sequence). This CDR3 reads CGARTDNYGYTF. The DNA for the CDR3 is TGCGGTGCTCGGACAGACAACTATGGCTACACCTTC.

Only one count was recorded for this clonotype. J is TRBJ1-1 and V is TRBV5-1; D is uncertain. This CDR3 has 14 residues. With 3 bases removed from V and 1 base from J, the gap between germline ends came to 10 bases. CDR1 SGHRS and CDR2 YFSETQ come from the germline V gene. The CDR3 spells CASSSLRGNTEAFF. CDR3 coding DNA: TGCGCCAGCAGCTCTCTCCGAGGGAACACTGAAGCTTTCTTT.

In this sample, this clonotype turned up a few times. The chain uses TRBV29-1 and TRBJ2-3; tentative D call: TRBD2 (6 bases). CDR3 length: 13 residues. CDR1 and CDR2 (germline): SQVTM, ANQGSEA. With 7 bases removed from V and 1 base from J, the gap between germline ends came to 12 bases. In DNA form, the CDR3 reads TGCAGCGCGGCCGGCGGGGGCACAGATACGCAGTATTTT. Translated, it gives CSAAGGGTDTQYF.

The genes are TRBV11-3 and TRBJ2-7, with D unclear. Germline lookup yields CDR1 SGHNT and CDR2 YENEEA. V lost 1 base to trimming and J lost 0 bases, with 10 bases between them. The CDR3 covers 15 residues. This chain's CDR3 is CASSLGAVSSYEQYF. CDR3 sequence (DNA): TGTGCCAGCAGCTTAGGCGCCGTTAGCTCCTACGAGCAGTACTTC.

The chain carries TRBV28 and TRBJ2-1; TRBD2 aligns across 15 bases. This CDR3 comprises 14 residues. CDR1 MDHEN and CDR2 SYDVKM come from the germline V gene. J was trimmed by 4 bases and V by 11 bases; bases with no gene match: 3. CDR3 region: CAGGTSGRYNEQFF. The CDR3 region has the DNA TGTGCCGGAGGGACTAGCGGGAGGTACAATGAGCAGTTCTTC.

V is TRBV24-1 and J is TRBJ2-1; 8 bases are a match to TRBD2. The CDR3 sequence is 16 residues long. The J segment lost 5 bases and the V segment lost 3 bases, leaving 8 bases of the junction unmatched. Per the germline V gene, CDR1 is KGHDR and CDR2 is SFDVKD. The DNA for the CDR3 is TGTGCCACCAGTGATCCGTCTAGCGGGTCCCACAATGAGCAGTTCTTC. Protein sequence: CATSDPSSGSHNEQFF.

This rearrangement joins TRBV7-2 to TRBJ1-2, with D unresolved. Trimming removed 2 bases at V and 0 bases at J, with 10 bases between. CDR3 length: 15 amino acids. Germline CDR1 and CDR2: SGHTA and FQGNSA. The CDR3 region has the DNA TGTGCCAGCAGCTTAATACGTACAGCTAACTATGGCTACACCTTC. Translating it yields CASSLIRTANYGYTF.

This clonotype was observed a handful of times. Mismatch with germline at one junction end may stem from a read error. The chain recombines TRBV6-6 with TRBJ1-2, with unresolved D. Germline V gives CDR1 MNHNY, CDR2 SVGAGI (reference sequence). The CDR3 consists of 14 residues. CDR3: CASSDSPETYGYTF. In DNA, the CDR3 is TGTGCCAGCAGTGACTCACCAGAAACCTATGGCTACACCTTC.

CDR3 sequence reads: CSPPTGEGTEAFF. The CDR3 nucleotides are TGCAGCCCTCCGACAGGGGAAGGGACTGAAGCTTTCTTT. V usage is TRBV29-1 and J usage is TRBJ1-1; 8 nucleotides match TRBD1. Germline V lookup: CDR1 SQVTM, CDR2 ANQGSEA. CDR3 length equals 13 residues. V trimming: 8 bases; J trimming: 5 bases; junction bases outside the gene matches: 10.

This clonotype has more than one count but fewer than ten. The chain has TRBV7-2 and TRBJ2-3; 9 nucleotides match TRBD2. The CDR3 is made up of 15 amino acids. Germline loops: CDR1 SGHTA, CDR2 FQGNSA. V lost 2 bases to trimming and J lost 3 bases; unmatched junction nucleotides: 3. CDR3 nucleotides: TGTGCCAGCAGCTTAAAAACTAGCGGGACAGATACGCAGTATTTT. The encoded protein is CASSLKTSGTDTQYF.

This chain links TRBV9 with TRBJ2-2; D gene unclear. V lost 0 bases and J 7 bases, leaving 7 bases between the germline ends. CDR3 length equals 13 residues. CDR1 is SGDLS and CDR2 is YYNGEE in the germline V gene. CDR3 bases: TGTGCCAGCAGCGTAGCTACCGACGGGGAGCTGTTTTTT. Protein product: CASSVATDGELFF. Full variable domain (rest looked up from reference TRBV9 and TRBJ2-2): DSGVTQTPKHLITATGQRVTLRCSPRSGDLSVYWYQQSLDQGLQFLIQYYNGEERAKGNILERFSAQQFPDLHSELNLSSLELGDSALYFCASSVATDGELFFGEGSRLTVL.

V and J are TRBV25-1 and TRBJ1-4, with D unresolved. Germline CDR1 reads MGHDK; CDR2 reads SYGVNS. The CDR3 covers 13 residues. The V gene lost 4 bases and the J gene lost 5 bases, with 8 bases spanning the gap. The CDR3 spells CASSGPPNEKLFF. In DNA, the CDR3 is TGTGCCAGCAGTGGTCCCCCGAATGAAAAACTGTTTTTT.

The chain couples TRBV6-5 to TRBJ1-2; 7 bases agree with TRBD1. Germline values: CDR1 MNHEY, CDR2 SVGAGI. The length of the CDR3 is 14 residues. Unmatched junction bases numbered 6, after V lost 5 bases and J lost 3 bases. CDR3 protein: CASSPGQAHYGYTF. Here the CDR3 DNA reads TGTGCCAGCAGTCCTGGACAGGCCCACTATGGCTACACCTTC.

The table lists this clonotype with many counts. J is TRBJ2-3 and V is TRBV5-6; D gene ambiguous. CDR1 is SGHDT, CDR2 YYEEEE, per germline. With 0 bases removed from V and 2 bases from J, the gap between germline ends came to 7 bases. The CDR3 has 14 residues. The CDR3 protein is CASSLAGITDTQYF. The DNA of the CDR3 is TGTGCCAGCAGCTTGGCGGGCATCACAGATACGCAGTATTTT.

The chain uses TRBV10-3 and TRBJ2-6; 8 bases agree with TRBD1. With 3 bases clipped from V and 0 bases from J, the junction kept 10 bases outside the gene matches. This CDR3 spans 19 amino acids. CDR1 and CDR2 (germline): ENHRY, SYGVKD. CDR3 sequence reads: CAISEAPGQGPSGANVLTF. The CDR3 nucleotides are TGTGCCATCAGTGAAGCCCCCGGACAGGGTCCCTCTGGGGCCAACGTCCTGACTTTC.

This clonotype was picked up one time. The rearrangement links TRBV4-3 to TRBJ2-1; TRBD1 might be the D (6 bases). Trimming stripped 1 base from V and 4 bases from J, with 11 bases between. CDR3 length equals 15 residues. CDR1 is LGHNA, CDR2 YSLEER, per germline. The CDR3 protein is CASSQVQGRYNEQFF. CDR3 bases: TGCGCCAGCAGCCAAGTCCAGGGGAGATACAATGAGCAGTTCTTC.

In its sample, this clonotype was seen a few times. Here the CDR3 DNA reads TGCGCCAGCAGCTGGGACCGTGGAGGCTACACCTTC. Translating it yields CASSWDRGGYTF. The chain employs TRBV5-1 and TRBJ1-2; D perhaps matches TRBD1 (5 bases). The CDR3 sequence is 12 residues long. Deletions cut 3 bases from V and 8 bases from J, with 11 bases between. From germline, CDR1 is SGHRS and CDR2 YFSETQ.

This clonotype showed up many times. This chain uses TRBV7-2 with TRBJ2-7, with 7 bases matching TRBD1. Germline lookup yields CDR1 SGHTA and CDR2 FQGNSA. The CDR3 contains 14 residues. Trimming removed 3 bases from V and 1 base from J; junction bases left unmatched: 3. The DNA of the CDR3 is TGTGCCAGCAGCTTGTCGGGACAGTCCTACGAGCAGTACTTC. The encoded protein is CASSLSGQSYEQYF. Full variable domain (missing parts from reference TRBV7-2 and TRBJ2-7): GAGVSQSPSNKVTEKGKDVELRCDPISGHTALYWYRQSLGQGLEFLIYFQGNSAPDKSGLPSDRFSAERTGGSVSTLTIQRTQQEDSAVYLCASSLSGQSYEQYFGPGTRLTVT.

The V gene is TRBV4-2, the J gene TRBJ2-3, with TRBD2 identical over 8 bases. The V segment lost 6 bases and the J segment 2 bases; nucleotides outside the gene matches: 7. Germline CDR1 reads LGHNA; CDR2 reads YNFKEQ. The CDR3 is 15 amino acids. The CDR3 reads CASRGFSGVTDTQYF. CDR3 DNA sequence: TGTGCCAGCAGGGGATTTAGCGGGGTCACAGATACGCAGTATTTT.

V and J are TRBV5-1 and TRBJ1-1; D gene unclear. Between the trimmed V and J ends, which lost 3 bases and 1 base, there was a span of 7 bases. The CDR3 contains 13 residues. Germline V CDR1 and CDR2: SGHRS, YFSETQ. CDR3 region: CASSSYENTEAFF. CDR3 coding DNA: TGCGCCAGCAGCTCGTATGAGAACACTGAAGCTTTCTTT.

The J gene is TRBJ2-7, the V gene TRBV20-1; D is perhaps TRBD2 (6 bases). This CDR3 comprises 14 residues. Between the trimmed V and J ends, which lost 2 bases and 7 bases, there was a span of 18 bases. In germline, CDR1 is DFQATT, CDR2 SNEGSKA (reference sequence). The CDR3 bases are TGCAGTGCTAGAAGTGAGCGGGTCTACGATGAGCAGTACTTC. This sequence encodes CSARSERVYDEQYF.

The V call is TRBV10-2, the J call TRBJ2-1, with 12 positions matching TRBD2. V trimming: 8 bases; J trimming: 12 bases; junction bases outside the gene matches: 8. Germline lookup yields CDR1 WSHSY and CDR2 SAAADI. The CDR3 has 13 amino acids. DNA for the CDR3: TGCGCCAGCGGGGCTAGCGGGGGGGCGTGGCAGTTCTTC. Its translation: CASGASGGAWQFF.